This T cell receptor (beta chain) is from a study of T-cell reconstitution after alpha-beta-depleted transplantation in children. This CDR3 has 15 residues. Germline CDR1 SGHRS, CDR2 YFSETQ. The ends were cut back, 4 bases at V and 1 base at J, with 14 bases in the middle. Preparing the TCRbeta library involved the use of unique molecular identifiers. TCRdb reanalysed the PCR reads using MiXCR and keeps one entry per CDR3 protein. The data hold around 200,000 distinct CDR3 sequences, with approximately 11% observed a single time. Study-wide results and caveats: Reports say that about two months after transplant, the alpha-beta T cells came out of several hundred graft clones that had expanded.

This clonotype has a count of ten or more. Its antigen remains unknown. The genes are TRBV5-1 and TRBJ1-1, with D unclear. The TCR sequence derives from a child under two years old with acute myeloid leukemia, due to receive a stem cell transplant. The starting material was PBMCs, obtained before TCRalphabeta/CD19-depleted stem cell transplant. The CDR3 nucleotides read TGCGCCAGCAGCCCACCTCTTGGGCGGAACACTGAAGCTTTCTTT. Translation: CASSPPLGRNTEAFF.